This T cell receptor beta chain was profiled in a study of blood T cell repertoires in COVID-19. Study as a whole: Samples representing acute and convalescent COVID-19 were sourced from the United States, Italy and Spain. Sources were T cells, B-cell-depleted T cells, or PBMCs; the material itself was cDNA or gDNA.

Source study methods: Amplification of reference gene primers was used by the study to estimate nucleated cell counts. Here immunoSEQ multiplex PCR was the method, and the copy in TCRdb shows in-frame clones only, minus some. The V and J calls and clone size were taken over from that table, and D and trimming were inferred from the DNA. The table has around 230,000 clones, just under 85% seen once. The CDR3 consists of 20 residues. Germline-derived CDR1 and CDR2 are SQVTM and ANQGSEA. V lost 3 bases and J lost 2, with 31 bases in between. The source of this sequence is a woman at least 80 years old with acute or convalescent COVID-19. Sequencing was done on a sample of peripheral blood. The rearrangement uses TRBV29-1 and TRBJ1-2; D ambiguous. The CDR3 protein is CSVDSASRGAIWSTNYGYTF. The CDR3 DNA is TGCAGCGTTGATTCCGCGTCACGAGGCGCGATTTGGTCGACGAACTATGGCTACACCTTC.